This T cell receptor beta chain was sequenced in a study of T cells in Graves' hyperthyroidism and ophthalmopathy. Study-wide context: Any treatment followed the collection of peripheral blood at initial diagnosis. Whole-study results and caveats: Patients with ophthalmopathy were separated from those with stable hyperthyroidism by a 13 V-J model.

Amplified TCR beta CDR3 regions came from RNA transcripts. A first-round RT-PCR of the TCR CDR3 used the HTBI primer set. TCRdb used MiXCR to reprocess the multiplex PCR reads, holding one entry per CDR3 protein. This sample has about 590,000 distinct CDR3 sequences, with 15% to 19% found just once. Of note for this clonotype: Its antigen is unidentified.

Graves' hyperthyroidism was deemed stable absent ophthalmopathy progression within 18 months. Sequenced material: blood. This receptor was taken from a woman aged 30 to 39 with Graves' hyperthyroidism.

CDR3 amino acids: CASSWVVSGNPYEQYF. DNA for the CDR3: TGTGCCAGCAGTTGGGTGGTTAGCGGGAACCCCTACGAGCAGTACTTC. This rearrangement joins TRBV27 to TRBJ2-7; 8 bases line up with TRBD2. The CDR3 consists of 16 residues. Per germline, CDR1 MNHEY and CDR2 SMNVEV (reference sequence). Trimming took 4 bases from V and 2 from J; bases not matched to a gene: 10.